A selection of T cell receptor beta chains follows, all from one sample in a study of blood T cell repertoires in COVID-19. Sequencing was performed with immunoSEQ multiplex PCR; in TCRdb, only in-frame clones are kept and a portion is missing. The table includes some 490,000 clones, roughly nine tenths detected once. The specimen sequenced was PBMCs or T cells enriched from blood (not recorded which). These receptors came from a woman aged 60 to 75 who had recovered from COVID-19. The CDR3 runs from the conserved cysteine through the conserved F or W. A D gene is named only where the DNA matches it firmly. Clone size is given for some rows only: seen once, a few or many times, or a class if the clone is expanded.

d_gene | abundance | j_gene | v_gene | CDR3aa | CDR3nt
NA | NA | TRBJ1-1 | TRBV15 | CATSRDTHTEAFF | TGTGCCACCAGCAGGGACACCCACACTGAAGCTTTCTTT
TRBD1 | NA | TRBJ1-1 | TRBV9 | CASSYYPGQGAEAFF | TGTGCCAGCAGCTATTACCCCGGACAGGGGGCTGAAGCTTTCTTT
TRBD2 | NA | TRBJ2-7 | TRBV2 | CASSEVLGGFLTYEQYF | TGTGCCAGCAGTGAAGTCTTGGGGGGGTTCCTTACCTACGAGCAGTACTTC
TRBD1 | few | TRBJ1-2 | TRBV9 | CASSVKQTGVGYTF | TGTGCCAGCAGCGTAAAACAAACAGGGGTTGGCTACACCTTC
TRBD1 | NA | TRBJ1-2 | TRBV6-5 | CASRLDRGDGYTF | TGTGCCAGCAGGTTGGACAGGGGGGATGGCTACACCTTC
NA | NA | TRBJ1-1 | TRBV5-4 | CASSSPLQGANTEAFF | TGTGCCAGCAGCTCACCCTTACAGGGCGCGAACACTGAAGCTTTCTTT
TRBD1 | NA | TRBJ2-7 | TRBV5-1 | CASSLLHTGGHEQYF | TGCGCCAGCAGCTTGTTACACACAGGGGGACACGAGCAGTACTTC
NA | NA | TRBJ2-3 | TRBV7-8 | CASSWGVVSSTDTQYF | TGTGCCAGCAGCTGGGGAGTAGTCTCTAGCACAGATACGCAGTATTTT
TRBD1 | NA | TRBJ2-5 | TRBV10-3 | CAISESTGQGKETQYF | TGTGCCATCAGTGAGTCGACGGGACAGGGGAAAGAGACCCAGTACTTC
NA | NA | TRBJ2-2 | TRBV27 | CASSLKGDGELFF | TGTGCCAGCAGTTTAAAGGGGGACGGGGAGCTGTTTTTT
TRBD2 | NA | TRBJ2-3 | TRBV29-1 | CSVGTSGGATDTQYF | TGCAGCGTTGGGACTAGCGGGGGGGCTACAGATACGCAGTATTTT
NA | NA | TRBJ2-3 | TRBV30 | CATKRRADTQYF | TGTGCCACAAAGAGGAGGGCAGATACGCAGTATTTT
TRBD1 | NA | TRBJ1-6 | TRBV19 | CASSKRQGTFDNSPLHF | TGTGCCAGTAGTAAAAGACAGGGGACGTTTGATAATTCACCCCTCCACTTT
NA | NA | TRBJ2-3 | TRBV15 | CATSSLERVTDTQYF | TGTGCCACCAGCAGTCTCGAGAGGGTCACAGATACGCAGTATTTT
NA | NA | TRBJ2-6 | TRBV11-3 | CASSRPPSLGANVLTF | TGTGCCAGCAGCCGCCCTCCATCGCTAGGGGCCAACGTCCTGACTTTC
TRBD1 | NA | TRBJ1-5 | TRBV2 | CATQDRAAANQPQHF | TGTGCCACTCAGGACAGGGCAGCGGCCAATCAGCCCCAGCATTTT
NA | NA | TRBJ1-2 | TRBV24-1 | CATSDPTDRNGYTF | TGTGCCACCAGTGATCCAACGGACAGAAACGGCTACACCTTC
NA | NA | TRBJ1-4 | TRBV2 | CATWKEGFSEKLFF | TGTGCCACCTGGAAGGAGGGGTTCAGTGAAAAACTGTTTTTT
NA | NA | TRBJ1-4 | TRBV7-2 | CASSPRGGWEKLFF | TGTGCCAGCAGCCCGCGAGGGGGTTGGGAAAAACTGTTTTTT
TRBD1 | NA | TRBJ1-2 | TRBV24-1 | CATSKWGQYGYTF | TGTGCCACCAGTAAGTGGGGACAGTATGGCTACACCTTC
TRBD2 | NA | TRBJ2-2 | TRBV11-2 | CASSLAGGAATGELFF | TGTGCCAGCAGCTTAGCCGGGGGGGCCGCCACCGGGGAGCTGTTTTTT
TRBD1 | NA | TRBJ2-2 | TRBV5-4 | CASSSSGQFTGELFF | TGTGCCAGCAGCTCATCGGGACAGTTCACCGGGGAGCTGTTTTTT
TRBD1 | NA | TRBJ1-2 | TRBV24-1 | CATSVDRYYGYTF | TGTGCCACCAGTGTGGACAGGTACTATGGCTACACCTTC
NA | NA | TRBJ1-6 | TRBV7-2 | CASSLGSRSNSPLHF | TGTGCCAGCAGCTTAGGCTCACGGAGTAATTCACCCCTCCACTTT
TRBD2 | NA | TRBJ2-1 | TRBV5-1 | CASSLGLAPNEQFF | TGCGCCAGCAGCTTGGGACTAGCGCCCAATGAGCAGTTCTTC
NA | NA | TRBJ1-2 | TRBV2 | CASTATGGAEGYTF | TGTGCCAGCACAGCAACGGGGGGGGCTGAAGGCTACACCTTC
NA | NA | TRBJ2-6 | TRBV19 | CASSRIQGLGLSGANVLTF | TGTGCCAGTAGTAGAATACAGGGATTGGGGCTCTCTGGGGCCAACGTCCTGACTTTC
NA | NA | TRBJ1-3 | TRBV19 | CASSTTGLGGNTIYF | TGTGCCAGTAGTACGACAGGTCTCGGTGGAAACACCATATATTTT
TRBD1 | NA | TRBJ1-5 | TRBV12-5 | CASGPWDRDEQPQHF | TGTGCTAGTGGTCCTTGGGACAGGGATGAACAGCCCCAGCATTTT
TRBD1 | NA | TRBJ1-6 | TRBV5-4 | CASSPGTVFNSPLHF | TGTGCCAGCAGCCCGGGGACAGTCTTTAATTCACCCCTCCACTTT
TRBD2 | NA | TRBJ2-3 | TRBV19 | CASSAQILAGSTDTQYF | TGTGCCAGTAGTGCTCAAATACTAGCGGGGTCCACAGATACGCAGTATTTT
TRBD1 | NA | TRBJ1-1 | TRBV2 | CASRVGQGRGNTEAFF | TGTGCCAGCAGGGTGGGACAGGGGAGAGGGAACACTGAAGCTTTCTTT
TRBD1 | few | TRBJ1-6 | TRBV28 | CASSPRQGMNSPLHF | TGTGCCAGCAGTCCTAGACAGGGGATGAATTCACCCCTCCACTTT
NA | once | TRBJ2-3 | TRBV30 | CAWSGGSAGQSPVRQYF | TGTGCCTGGAGTGGTGGTTCGGCGGGGCAATCTCCTGTTAGGCAGTATTTT
NA | NA | TRBJ1-5 | TRBV19 | CASRTGQGGIQPQHF | TGTGCCAGTAGGACCGGTCAGGGAGGCATTCAGCCCCAGCATTTT
TRBD1 | once | TRBJ2-4 | TRBV25-1 | CASSETGAKNIQYF | TGTGCCAGCAGTGAGACAGGGGCTAAAAACATTCAGTACTTC
TRBD2 | NA | TRBJ2-1 | TRBV4-1 | CASSQERLAGSYNEQFF | TGCGCCAGCAGCCAAGAACGGCTAGCGGGCTCCTACAATGAGCAGTTCTTC
NA | few | TRBJ1-1 | TRBV5-1 | CASAGQLNTEAFF | TGCGCCAGCGCCGGACAGCTTAACACTGAAGCTTTCTTT
NA | once | TRBJ1-2 | TRBV7-6 | CASSRVTGSNYGYTF | TGTGCCAGCAGCCGGGTGACAGGTAGTAACTATGGCTACACCTTC
TRBD2 | NA | TRBJ2-1 | TRBV6-2/TRBV6-3 | CASSYSERGSSYNEQFF | TGTGCCAGCAGTTACTCGGAGCGGGGATCATCCTACAATGAGCAGTTCTTC